These 30 T cell receptor beta chains share one sample of origin, sequenced in a study of T cell responses to AZD1222 COVID-19 vaccine (dated by TCRdb to the early 2020s). Libraries were prepared through the immunoSEQ multiplex PCR assay. This is the immuneACCESS table as TCRdb keeps it, with only in-frame sequences that have V and J called. A part of the clones is gone; compared with another copy, unresolved V genes explain less than half, and the rest is unexplained. The sample includes around 140,000 clones, with roughly 90% observed a single time. The ten biggest clones cover 5.4% of the sample. The time point label of this sample denotes: about 28 days (+/-7) after the second vaccine dose. Per the publication, the treatment or condition label means: meningococcal conjugate vaccine given as trial control. Sequenced here: peripheral blood, sampled 28 days after the second dose of the MenACWY control vaccine. These receptors came from an adult who received the MenACWY meningococcal vaccine as a control.

About this clone: Distinct nucleotide sequences in the sample also encode this CDR3. The chain joins TRBV12-3 or TRBV12-4 to TRBJ1-2; D gene unclear. V lost 3 bases and J 6 bases, leaving 11 bases between the germline ends. There are 13 residues in the CDR3. The CDR3 sequence: CASSFQGIDGYTF. The CDR3 DNA sequence: TGTGCCAGCAGTTTTCAAGGTATAGATGGCTACACCTTC.

The V gene is TRBV15, the J gene TRBJ2-6; 7 bases match TRBD2. With V trimmed by 2 bases and J by 0 bases, 4 bases remained unmatched. CDR1 LNHNV and CDR2 YYDKDF come from the germline V gene (reference sequence). The CDR3 spans 17 residues. The CDR3: CATSRRGGSSGANVLTF. The CDR3 nucleotides are TGTGCCACCAGCAGACGCGGGGGTAGCTCTGGGGCCAACGTCCTGACTTTC. Drawing the rest from reference TRBV15 and TRBJ2-6, the complete variable domain is DAMVIQNPRYQVTQFGKPVTLSCSQTLNHNVMYWYQQKSSQAPKLLFHYYDKDFNNEADTPDNFQSRRPNTSFCFLDIRSPGLGDTAMYLCATSRRGGSSGANVLTFGAGSRLTVL.

This clone was seen a handful of times. This chain joins TRBV13 and TRBJ2-5; D uncertain. CDR3 size: 17 residues. Germline V CDR1 and CDR2: PRHDT, FYEKMQ (reference sequence). Trimming cost V 5 bases and J 5 bases, with 24 bases left between them. The CDR3 region is CASSPTGLNALRETQYF. For the CDR3, the DNA is TGTGCCAGCAGCCCGACCGGCTTGAACGCCCTGCGGGAGACCCAGTACTTC.

Only a few counts were recorded for this clone. The rearrangement uses TRBV7-6 and TRBJ1-4; 8 nucleotides align to TRBD1. J gave up 5 bases and V 6 bases, and 11 bases lay outside the gene matches. The CDR3 is made up of 16 amino acids. Germline assignment: CDR1 SGHVS and CDR2 FNYEAQ. In nucleotides, the CDR3 is TGTGCCAGCAGTCGCCAAGGGAGGACAGGGAATGAAAAACTGTTTTTT. It translates to CASSRQGRTGNEKLFF.

CDR3 nucleotides: TGTGCCAGCGAGGGGGACGTGTCCTACGAGCAGTACTTC. Translation: CASEGDVSYEQYF. The chain has TRBV6-5 and TRBJ2-7; a possible D gene is TRBD1 (6 bases). CDR3 length equals 13 residues. The V gene lost 8 bases and the J gene lost 1 base, with 12 bases spanning the gap. CDR1 is MNHEY and CDR2 is SVGAGI in the germline V gene.

The sample holds a few counts of this clone. The chain is built from TRBV7-2 and TRBJ1-6; D unclear. Germline V gene lookup returns CDR1 SGHTA and CDR2 FQGNSA. Deletions cut 1 base from V and 0 bases from J, with 13 bases between. CDR3 length equals 18 residues. CDR3 residues: CASSLVGRRSSYNSPLHF. The CDR3 DNA reads TGTGCCAGCAGCTTAGTGGGCAGAAGAAGCTCCTATAATTCACCCCTCCACTTT.

The chain has TRBV28 and TRBJ1-1; D might be TRBD1 (5 bases). Deletions cut 2 bases from V and 1 base from J, with 11 bases between. The V gene's germline CDR1 is MDHEN and CDR2 SYDVKM. This CDR3 has 15 amino acids. CDR3: CASSLRGLGNTEAFF. Here the CDR3 DNA reads TGTGCCAGCAGTTTAAGGGGTTTGGGGAACACTGAAGCTTTCTTT.

V usage is TRBV19 and J usage is TRBJ1-1; D gene ambiguous. The CDR3 contains 13 residues. CDR1 and CDR2 from the germline V gene are LNHDA and SQIVND (reference sequence). Trimming removed 7 bases from V and 3 bases from J, with 12 bases in between. The chain's CDR3 is CASTALWDTEAFF. The CDR3 region has the DNA TGTGCCAGTACAGCGCTTTGGGACACTGAAGCTTTCTTT.

The CDR3 DNA reads as TGCGCCAGCAGCCCCTTAAGGTCAGGGGGGCTTTCACGGGAGACCCAGTACTTC. Encoded protein: CASSPLRSGGLSRETQYF. The J gene is TRBJ2-5, the V gene TRBV4-3; maybe TRBD1 (7 bases). The V gene lost 4 bases and the J gene lost 5 bases, with 26 bases spanning the gap. The germline gives CDR1 LGHNA, CDR2 YSLEER. The CDR3 loop spans 18 amino acids.

The CDR3 protein is CASRSTGMNTEAFF. CDR3 DNA sequence: TGTGCCAGCAGGTCGACCGGAATGAACACTGAAGCTTTCTTT. V and J are TRBV28 and TRBJ1-1; D gene uncertain. The CDR3 extends over 14 amino acids. CDR1 is MDHEN, CDR2 SYDVKM, per germline. The V and J ends lost 6 bases and 0 bases respectively, with 11 bases between them.

This sequence joins TRBV7-9 and TRBJ1-2; TRBD1 might be the D (6 bases). The V gene's germline CDR1 is SEHNR and CDR2 FQNEAQ (reference sequence). The CDR3 spans 15 residues. The germline V and J ends were trimmed by 5 bases and 0 bases, with 13 bases remaining between them. As DNA, the CDR3 is TGTGCCAGCAGCGCGTCAGGGGCAGCTAACTATGGCTACACCTTC. Translation: CASSASGAANYGYTF. The whole variable domain, remainder taken from reference TRBV7-9 and TRBJ1-2, is DTGVSQNPRHKITKRGQNVTFRCDPISEHNRLYWYRQTLGQGPEFLTYFQNEAQLEKSRLLSDRFSAERPKGSFSTLEIQRTEQGDSAMYLCASSASGAANYGYTFGSGTRLTVV.

The chain is built from TRBV5-4 and TRBJ2-5, with 7 bases aligning to TRBD2. CDR3 size: 15 residues. The J segment lost 1 base and the V segment lost 4 bases, leaving 7 bases of the junction unmatched. The V gene's germline CDR1 is SGHNT and CDR2 YYREEE (reference sequence). The CDR3 is CASSGGGTTQETQYF. The CDR3 nucleotides read TGTGCCAGCAGCGGGGGGGGGACGACCCAAGAGACCCAGTACTTC.

Only one count was recorded for this clone. This sequence joins TRBV19 and TRBJ1-4; D is perhaps TRBD1 (6 bases). This CDR3 comprises 15 residues. Germline assignment: CDR1 LNHDA and CDR2 SQIVND (reference sequence). Trimming removed 6 bases from V and 5 bases from J, with 16 bases in between. This CDR3 reads CASSGGQFLNEKLFF. In DNA, the CDR3 is TGTGCCAGTAGCGGAGGACAGTTTCTAAATGAAAAACTGTTTTTT.

The rearrangement uses TRBV2 and TRBJ1-5; D might be TRBD1 (5 bases). CDR1 and CDR2 (germline): SNHLY, FYNNEI. Trimming removed 4 bases from V and 2 bases from J, with 12 bases in between. The CDR3 spans 15 residues. CDR3 coding DNA: TGTGCCAGCAGTGGCGACAGTGGAGGCAATCAGCCCCAGCATTTT. Protein: CASSGDSGGNQPQHF. Combining the CDR3 with reference TRBV2 and TRBJ1-5 gives the whole variable domain EPEVTQTPSHQVTQMGQEVILRCVPISNHLYFYWYRQILGQKVEFLVSFYNNEISEKSEIFDDQFSVERPDGSNFTLKIRSTKLEDSAMYFCASSGDSGGNQPQHFGDGTRLSIL.

This clone was detected only a few times. The rearrangement joins TRBV7-3 to TRBJ2-2, with 10 bases matching TRBD1. CDR1 is SGHTA and CDR2 is FQGTGA in the germline V gene. The CDR3 is 17 residues long. V trimming: 5 bases; J trimming: 2 bases; junction bases outside the gene matches: 8. The CDR3 coding sequence is TGTGCCAGCAGCCGCTCTCGGGACAGGGGAAACACCGGGGAGCTGTTTTTT. It codes for CASSRSRDRGNTGELFF.

This clone has a count of ten or more. The chain joins TRBV28 to TRBJ1-3; D remains unclear. Trimming left V 6 bases short and J 0 bases short, with 15 bases between. This CDR3 contains 16 residues. Germline V lookup: CDR1 MDHEN, CDR2 SYDVKM. CDR3 nucleotide sequence: TGTGCCAGCAGGACCTTCAGTGGCTCCTCTGGAAACACCATATATTTT. Its translation is CASRTFSGSSGNTIYF.

The chain couples TRBV7-9 to TRBJ1-4; 8 bases are shared with TRBD1. Losses at the gene ends were 4 bases for V and 8 bases for J; bases not matched to a gene: 9. Germline V lookup: CDR1 SEHNR, CDR2 FQNEAQ (reference sequence). The CDR3 is 15 residues long. The CDR3 nucleotides are TGTGCCAGCAGCTCGCCGACAGGGGTGGAGGAAAAACTGTTTTTT. Protein sequence: CASSSPTGVEEKLFF.

Only one count was recorded for this clone. The V gene is TRBV5-4, the J gene TRBJ2-2; possible D gene TRBD2, 6 bases. Germline V CDR1 and CDR2: SGHNT, YYREEE (reference sequence). The CDR3 extends over 13 amino acids. Deletions cut 5 bases from V and 6 bases from J, with 11 bases between. Here the CDR3 DNA reads TGTGCCAGCAGTCCCCCGGGGGCCGGGGAGCTGTTTTTT. Protein product: CASSPPGAGELFF. Full variable domain (missing parts from reference TRBV5-4 and TRBJ2-2): ETGVTQSPTHLIKTRGQQVTLRCSSQSGHNTVSWYQQALGQGPQFIFQYYREEENGRGNFPPRFSGLQFPNYSSELNVNALELDDSALYLCASSPPGAGELFFGEGSRLTVL.

The J gene is TRBJ2-3, the V gene TRBV5-6; the D is unclear. This CDR3 contains 13 residues. The V and J ends lost 4 bases and 3 bases respectively, with 9 bases between them. Germline CDR1 SGHDT, CDR2 YYEEEE. The CDR3 DNA sequence: TGTGCCAGCAGCGATAGACGGACAGATACGCAGTATTTT. Its protein product is CASSDRRTDTQYF.

The rearrangement joins TRBV9 to TRBJ1-2, with D perhaps TRBD1 (6 bases). Deletions cut 0 bases from V and 3 bases from J, with 9 bases between. Per the germline V gene, CDR1 is SGDLS and CDR2 is YYNGEE. The CDR3 spans 14 residues. The CDR3 DNA sequence: TGTGCCAGCAGCGTAGCTCCAGGGGACTATGGCTACACCTTC. It translates to CASSVAPGDYGYTF. Full variable domain (outside the CDR3, taken from reference TRBV9 and TRBJ1-2): DSGVTQTPKHLITATGQRVTLRCSPRSGDLSVYWYQQSLDQGLQFLIQYYNGEERAKGNILERFSAQQFPDLHSELNLSSLELGDSALYFCASSVAPGDYGYTFGSGTRLTVV.

The CDR3 protein is CASSPRAADQETQYF. The DNA for the CDR3 is TGTGCCAGCTCCCCCCGTGCGGCAGACCAAGAGACCCAGTACTTC. The rearrangement joins TRBV5-4 to TRBJ2-5; D gene ambiguous. V was trimmed by 7 bases and J by 0 bases, leaving 16 bases between them. The V gene's germline CDR1 is SGHNT and CDR2 YYREEE (reference sequence). CDR3 length equals 15 residues.

This chain joins TRBV18 and TRBJ1-5; the D gene is possibly TRBD1 (5 bases). V was trimmed by 3 bases and J by 5 bases, leaving 17 bases between them. In germline, CDR1 is KGHSH, CDR2 LQKENI. The CDR3 is 16 amino acids. The CDR3 DNA sequence: TGTGCCAGCTCACCTGGCCAGGGACCCAGCGATCAGCCCCAGCATTTT. Residues: CASSPGQGPSDQPQHF.

This clone has only a few counts. The rearrangement joins TRBV7-2 to TRBJ1-1, with D unresolved. Germline V CDR1 and CDR2: SGHTA, FQGNSA. Trimming removed 5 bases at V and 0 bases at J, with 10 bases between. This CDR3 spans 14 amino acids. This chain's CDR3 is CASSRSAMNTEAFF. CDR3 bases: TGTGCCAGCAGCCGTAGCGCCATGAACACTGAAGCTTTCTTT.

The chain carries TRBV5-1 and TRBJ1-2, with 12 bases that match TRBD1. Germline V lookup: CDR1 SGHRS, CDR2 YFSETQ. CDR3 size: 15 residues. V shed 8 bases, J shed 2 bases, and the junction held 7 bases outside the gene matches. The CDR3 region is CASGDRGPANYGYTF. The DNA for the CDR3 is TGCGCCAGTGGGGACAGGGGGCCCGCGAACTATGGCTACACCTTC. Full variable domain (missing parts from reference TRBV5-1 and TRBJ1-2): KAGVTQTPRYLIKTRGQQVTLSCSPISGHRSVSWYQQTPGQGLQFLFEYFSETQRNKGNFPGRFSGRQFSNSRSEMNVSTLELGDSALYLCASGDRGPANYGYTFGSGTRLTVV.

This chain uses TRBV28 with TRBJ2-1, with 9 bases lining up with TRBD2. The length of the CDR3 is 15 residues. CDR1 and CDR2 from the germline V gene are MDHEN and SYDVKM. V shed 4 bases and J 7 bases; nucleotides not matched to a gene: 8. The CDR3 DNA sequence: TGTGCCAGCAGTTACGGCGGGAGGGGAGGGAATGAGCAGTTCTTC. It is translated as CASSYGGRGGNEQFF.

This chain links TRBV28 with TRBJ1-5; a weak D match, TRBD1 (5 bases). CDR3 length equals 15 residues. The V gene lost 7 bases and the J gene lost 5 bases, with 18 bases spanning the gap. CDR1 and CDR2 from the germline V gene are MDHEN and SYDVKM. CDR3 DNA sequence: TGTGCCAGCACCACCCCCAAAAGGGGATATCAGCCCCAGCATTTT. It translates to CASTTPKRGYQPQHF.

The V call is TRBV12-3 or TRBV12-4, the J call TRBJ1-2; 9 nucleotides agree with TRBD1. The CDR3 length is 13 residues. The trim removed 7 bases at V and 4 bases at J, leaving 4 bases unmatched. This chain's CDR3 is CASTTGGGYGYTF. CDR3 nucleotides: TGTGCCAGCACTACAGGGGGCGGCTATGGCTACACCTTC.

CDR3 sequence reads: CASSFTSQARGRVGYTF. The DNA for the CDR3 is TGCGCCAGCAGCTTCACCTCACAGGCCAGGGGGCGGGTTGGCTACACCTTC. This chain connects TRBV5-1 to TRBJ1-2, with 8 bases that match TRBD1. The CDR3 spans 17 residues. Trimming removed 2 bases from V and 7 bases from J; junction bases left unmatched: 16. CDR1 and CDR2 from the germline V gene are SGHRS and YFSETQ.

The rearrangement joins TRBV5-5 to TRBJ1-3, with D possibly being TRBD1 (5 bases). The V gene lost 0 bases and the J gene lost 0 bases, with 10 bases spanning the gap. CDR3 length: 16 residues. Germline CDR1 and CDR2: SGHKS and YYEKEE (reference sequence). CDR3 in amino acids: CASSLVVGTSGNTIYF. As DNA, the CDR3 is TGTGCCAGCAGCTTGGTCGTCGGGACCTCTGGAAACACCATATATTTT.

The genes are TRBV2 and TRBJ1-2; D is ambiguous. The germline gives CDR1 SNHLY, CDR2 FYNNEI. Trimming took off 6 bases at V and 2 bases at J, with 7 bases between the two ends. The CDR3 contains 12 residues. This CDR3 reads CASRSVNYGYTF. The CDR3 DNA reads TGTGCCAGCAGGTCAGTCAACTATGGCTACACCTTC.